This entry lists 14 T cell receptor beta chains sequenced from one sample in a study of OX40 agonist ivuxolimab in advanced cancers. The repertoire was sequenced with immunoSEQ multiplex PCR; TCRdb's copy has only in-frame clones and lacks some. The sample carries 25,000 to 35,000 clones, 86% recorded once. This sample comprised CD4+ or CD8+ T cells sorted from blood, obtained in a trial of the OX40 agonist ivuxolimab. These receptors were collected from an adult with an advanced solid tumor such as melanoma, head and neck, liver or kidney cancer.

This clone was counted a single time. The chain employs TRBV7-3 and TRBJ2-7; 12 bases are a match to TRBD1. CDR3 size: 15 residues. V gave up 4 bases and J gave up 6 bases; unmatched junction bases: 7. CDR1 and CDR2 from the germline V gene are SGHTA and FQGTGA. CDR3 sequence (DNA): TGTGCCAGCAGCTCCGTGGGGACAGGGGGCGGCGAGCAGTACTTC. This codes for CASSSVGTGGGEQYF.

This rearrangement joins TRBV9 to TRBJ1-1, with D perhaps TRBD1 (6 bases). This CDR3 contains 15 residues. Deletions cut 0 bases from V and 1 base from J, with 10 bases between. Germline V lookup: CDR1 SGDLS, CDR2 YYNGEE. CDR3 sequence (DNA): TGTGCCAGCAGCGTAGCAGGGGCCTCGAACACTGAAGCTTTCTTT. It specifies CASSVAGASNTEAFF. Filled out from reference TRBV9 and TRBJ1-1, the complete variable domain reads DSGVTQTPKHLITATGQRVTLRCSPRSGDLSVYWYQQSLDQGLQFLIQYYNGEERAKGNILERFSAQQFPDLHSELNLSSLELGDSALYFCASSVAGASNTEAFFGQGTRLTVV.

The chain carries TRBV19 and TRBJ2-1; D perhaps matches TRBD1 (5 bases). Germline V gene sequence: CDR1 LNHDA, CDR2 SQIVND (reference sequence). The CDR3 sequence is 13 residues long. The V end was cut by 3 bases, the J end by 5 bases, with 8 bases between. CDR3 sequence: CASSILRDNEQFF. CDR3 nucleotides: TGTGCCAGTAGTATTCTCAGGGACAATGAGCAGTTCTTC.

The chain carries TRBV20-1 and TRBJ2-7, with D tentatively TRBD2 (5 bases). The CDR3 sequence is 10 residues long. Per germline, CDR1 DFQATT and CDR2 SNEGSKA (reference sequence). CDR3 protein: CSLGAYEQYF. As DNA, the CDR3 is TGCAGCCTCGGGGCCTACGAGCAGTACTTC.

This rearrangement joins TRBV6-5 to TRBJ1-6, with unresolved D. V dropped 2 bases and J dropped 6 bases, with 14 bases sitting between them. The CDR3 is 16 amino acids. Germline CDR1 is MNHEY and CDR2 is SVGAGI. CDR3 coding DNA: TGTGCCAGCAGTTACGAGAACCCGCTGGGTAATTCACCCCTCCACTTT. It specifies CASSYENPLGNSPLHF.

The chain is built from TRBV7-8 and TRBJ1-3, with D hard to call. V lost 0 bases and J lost 0, with 9 bases in between. Germline loops: CDR1 SGHVS, CDR2 FQNEAQ. The CDR3 runs 16 residues. The DNA of the CDR3 is TGTGCCAGCAGCTTAGCTGGCGCCGTCTCTGGAAACACCATATATTTT. It translates to CASSLAGAVSGNTIYF.

The count of this clone is one. The V gene is TRBV18, the J gene TRBJ2-3, with 9 bases that match TRBD1. Germline CDR1 is KGHSH and CDR2 is LQKENI. V shed 5 bases, J shed 4 bases, and the junction held 7 bases outside the gene matches. This CDR3 has 15 residues. The CDR3 sequence: CASSDRDRVPDTQYF. The CDR3 DNA is TGTGCCAGCTCAGACCGGGACAGGGTACCAGATACGCAGTATTTT.

The CDR3 bases are TGTGCCAGCAGTGACTCCTACGAGCAGTACTTC. It yields the protein CASSDSYEQYF. The rearrangement uses TRBV2 and TRBJ2-7; D remains ambiguous. Germline loops: CDR1 SNHLY, CDR2 FYNNEI. V lost 3 bases, J lost 0 bases, and 0 bases lay in between. The CDR3 covers 11 residues.

The chain recombines TRBV27 with TRBJ1-2; possibly TRBD1 for D (6 bases). CDR3 length: 12 amino acids. Trimming shortened V by 6 bases and J by 6 bases, and 11 bases separated the two germline ends. Germline CDR1 and CDR2: MNHEY and SMNVEV (reference sequence). CDR3 in DNA: TGTGCCAGCAGAAAGGGGGTCGATGGCTACACCTTC. Translation: CASRKGVDGYTF.

V and J are TRBV7-2 and TRBJ2-5, with TRBD2 identical over 11 bases. Germline-derived CDR1 and CDR2 are SGHTA and FQGNSA. V dropped 1 base and J dropped 5; count of bases not matched to a gene: 9. This CDR3 is built from 17 residues. The CDR3 reads CASSLGALAGGSETQYF. The CDR3 DNA reads TGTGCCAGCAGCTTAGGGGCTCTAGCGGGAGGCTCTGAGACCCAGTACTTC.

The chain couples TRBV29-1 to TRBJ1-4; no definite D call. The CDR3 is 14 amino acids. Trimming removed 5 bases from V and 5 bases from J, with 15 bases in between. Per germline, CDR1 SQVTM and CDR2 ANQGSEA. The CDR3, as DNA: TGCAGCGTTCTGCCGGCCGTAGAGAATGAAAAACTGTTTTTT. This gives the protein CSVLPAVENEKLFF.

This clone was observed a single time. This chain connects TRBV7-9 to TRBJ2-3; D perhaps matches TRBD2 (5 bases). With 5 bases removed from V and 5 bases from J, the gap between germline ends came to 8 bases. Germline assignment: CDR1 SEHNR and CDR2 FQNEAQ (reference sequence). This CDR3 has 12 amino acids. The CDR3 sequence is CASSGREDTQYF. CDR3 coding DNA: TGTGCCAGCAGCGGTCGGGAAGATACGCAGTATTTT.

The chain links TRBV29-1 to TRBJ1-5, with a possible D match to TRBD1 (5 bases). The CDR3 extends over 13 amino acids. Looked up from germline, CDR1 is SQVTM and CDR2 is ANQGSEA. Trimming cost V 4 bases and J 7 bases, with 14 bases left between them. The CDR3 coding sequence is TGCAGCGTTGCGGCGGGGGGTAACCAGCCCCAGCATTTT. It yields the protein CSVAAGGNQPQHF.

The chain couples TRBV9 to TRBJ1-1; 11 bases align to TRBD1. The CDR3 has 13 residues. The V segment lost 5 bases and the J segment 11 bases; nucleotides outside the gene matches: 8. Germline-derived CDR1 and CDR2 are SGDLS and YYNGEE. The CDR3 is CASSRGTGGVAFF. The DNA of the CDR3 is TGTGCCAGCAGTAGGGGGACAGGGGGAGTTGCTTTCTTT.